This passage covers 11 T cell receptor beta chains from one sample sequenced in a study of T cell responses to AZD1222 COVID-19 vaccine. Clones were sequenced by immunoSEQ multiplex PCR, and TCRdb holds only the in-frame ones, with some missing. The sample has about 110,000 clones; roughly nine tenths are singletons. The sample was peripheral blood, taken on day 0 of AZD1222 vaccination. The receptors stem from an adult in good health.

V and J are TRBV3-1 (or the pseudogene TRBV3-2) and TRBJ1-5; D call uncertain. The CDR3 consists of 16 residues. In germline, CDR1 is LGHDT, CDR2 YNNKEL (reference sequence). Trimming pared 4 bases from V and 3 bases from J, leaving 16 bases between. CDR3 coding DNA: TGTGCCAGCAGCCTCCCCGGGCCGGAGCCCAATCAGCCCCAGCATTTT. Its translation is CASSLPGPEPNQPQHF.

V is TRBV13 and J is TRBJ2-2; D remains unclear. Trimming pared 4 bases from V and 6 bases from J, leaving 12 bases between. This CDR3 has 14 residues. Germline lookup yields CDR1 PRHDT and CDR2 FYEKMQ (reference sequence). The CDR3 DNA sequence: TGTGCCAGCAGCTCCTCAGGCCCTTCCGGGGAGCTGTTTTTT. This translates into CASSSSGPSGELFF.

The J gene is TRBJ1-2, the V gene TRBV5-1; unclear D gene. V lost 4 bases, J lost 0 bases, and 10 bases lay in between. The CDR3 length is 14 residues. Germline V gives CDR1 SGHRS, CDR2 YFSETQ. The chain's CDR3 is CASSPGQTNYGYTF. The CDR3 DNA follows: TGCGCCAGCAGCCCGGGCCAGACTAACTATGGCTACACCTTC.

V and J are TRBV19 and TRBJ2-7; 7 nucleotides match TRBD2. J gave up 2 bases and V 11 bases, and 3 bases lay outside the gene matches. Germline assignment: CDR1 LNHDA and CDR2 SQIVND (reference sequence). CDR3 length: 11 amino acids. Here the CDR3 DNA reads TGTGCCGCCCGGGGGGCCTACGAGCAGTACTTC. Its translation: CAARGAYEQYF.

The chain employs TRBV2 and TRBJ1-2; D is ambiguous. Trimming shortened V by 4 bases and J by 8 bases, and 8 bases separated the two germline ends. The CDR3 has 11 residues. Germline V gene data show CDR1 as SNHLY and CDR2 as FYNNEI. The CDR3 loop reads CASSVDGGYTF. In DNA, the CDR3 is TGTGCCAGCAGTGTTGACGGGGGCTACACCTTC.

This clone appeared once. V gene TRBV7-2 combines with J gene TRBJ2-3; D is ambiguous. CDR3 length: 14 residues. Per the germline V gene, CDR1 is SGHTA and CDR2 is FQGNSA. V was clipped by 2 bases and J by 3 bases, with 9 bases between them. The CDR3: CASSLQSGTDTQYF. CDR3 bases: TGTGCCAGCAGCTTACAGTCCGGGACAGATACGCAGTATTTT. Drawing the rest from reference TRBV7-2 and TRBJ2-3, the complete variable domain is GAGVSQSPSNKVTEKGKDVELRCDPISGHTALYWYRQSLGQGLEFLIYFQGNSAPDKSGLPSDRFSAERTGGSVSTLTIQRTQQEDSAVYLCASSLQSGTDTQYFGPGTRLTVL.

This chain links TRBV5-4 with TRBJ2-3, with TRBD2 matching over 9 bases. From germline, CDR1 is SGHNT and CDR2 YYREEE (reference sequence). This CDR3 spans 15 amino acids. V was pared by 5 bases and J by 1 base, with 5 bases of the junction left unmatched. The CDR3 region is CASRLRGGGTDTQYF. CDR3 nucleotides: TGTGCCAGCAGGCTGCGGGGGGGCGGCACAGATACGCAGTATTTT.

This clone was seen a few times. The chain recombines TRBV11-2 with TRBJ1-2, with TRBD1 identical over 11 bases. CDR1 is SGHAT and CDR2 is FQNNGV in the germline V gene. After removal of 5 bases from V and 10 bases from J, the junction contained 12 bases not matched to a gene. The CDR3 extends over 15 amino acids. CDR3 region: CASSRVGTGGINYTF. CDR3 in DNA: TGTGCCAGCAGCAGGGTGGGGACAGGGGGTATTAACTACACCTTC.

This chain links TRBV4-2 with TRBJ1-4, with D unclear. The CDR3 is 14 residues long. Trimming pared 0 bases from V and 12 bases from J, leaving 14 bases between. The germline CDR1 and CDR2 sequences are LGHNA and YNFKEQ. DNA of the CDR3: TGTGCCAGCAGCCAAGATCCACAGCCCGAGGAACTGTTTTTT. The encoded protein is CASSQDPQPEELFF.

This sequence joins TRBV6-5 and TRBJ1-1, with D perhaps TRBD1 (6 bases). The CDR3 is 15 residues long. Germline assignment: CDR1 MNHEY and CDR2 SVGAGI. V shed 0 bases and J shed 1 base, with 9 bases lying between them. The CDR3 reads CASSYSGQQNTEAFF. CDR3 sequence (DNA): TGTGCCAGCAGTTACTCCGGACAGCAGAACACTGAAGCTTTCTTT.

The chain combines TRBV6-2 or TRBV6-3 with TRBJ2-7; 9 nucleotides line up with TRBD2. In germline, CDR1 is MNHEY, CDR2 SVGEGT. J was trimmed by 2 bases and V by 3 bases; bases with no gene match: 8. The CDR3 length is 16 residues. The DNA of the CDR3 is TGTGCCAGCAGTTATCAGAGCGGGGGGCCAACCTACGAGCAGTACTTC. It is translated as CASSYQSGGPTYEQYF.